The present T cell receptor beta chain was sequenced within a study of PD-1 blockade in classical Hodgkin lymphoma. Study results and caveats: Diversity in CD4+ TCRs, unlike that measured in CD8+ TCRs, had risen significantly by C4D1. Baseline diversity in complete responders resembled that of newly diagnosed patients. Baseline TCR diversity was reportedly lower in newly diagnosed patients than healthy donors.

The repertoire was sequenced with immunoSEQ multiplex PCR; TCRdb's copy has only in-frame clones and lacks some. The sample contains roughly 6,900 clones, 75% to 90% of which appear only once. Time point: cycle 4 day 1 (C4D1), after around six weeks of nivolumab. Exposure to brentuximab vedotin varied, and each patient had relapsed following autologous stem cell transplantation. As concerns this clone: Its cognate antigen is unknown.

Germline V gives CDR1 LNHDA, CDR2 SQIVND (reference sequence). The J segment lost 2 bases and the V segment lost 7 bases, leaving 10 bases of the junction unmatched. This CDR3 region has 16 residues. The sequence was collected from a human donor with classical Hodgkin lymphoma. The chain uses TRBV19 and TRBJ2-2; 7 bases map to TRBD1. The sample here was peripheral blood mononuclear cells (PBMCs), taken before the fourth cycle of nivolumab. CDR3 sequence reads: CASKGQKRLNTGELFF. CDR3 bases: TGTGCCAGTAAGGGACAGAAAAGATTAAACACCGGGGAGCTGTTTTTT.